This entry is about one T cell receptor beta chain. TCRdb keeps only in-frame clones here, not all; method: immunoSEQ multiplex PCR. The sample comprises about 150,000 clones, about 94% of which are singletons, and 5.5% to 6% rests with the top ten. The data derive from a study of control samples from healthy donors and cancer patients. CDR3 length: 16 residues. CDR1 and CDR2 (germline): LNHDA, SQIVND (reference sequence). V was pared by 3 bases and J by 4 bases, with 15 bases between. This rearrangement joins TRBV19 to TRBJ2-2; no reliable D call. Input material: blood. This sequence was found in a man aged 35 to 55 in good health. The CDR3 sequence: CASSISGRIFTGELFF. DNA of the CDR3: TGTGCCAGTAGTATCTCAGGCAGAATCTTCACCGGGGAGCTGTTTTTT.